This TCR beta chain was profiled in a study of shared clonotypes between healthy human individuals. Study findings and constraints: Clonotype sharing among donors, it was expected, would be affected by sequencing depth.

Libraries were prepared by immunoSEQ multiplex PCR; TCRdb keeps only in-frame clonotypes and omits some of them. The table has over 950,000 clones, around three quarters seen once. Caucasian adults living in Nashville, Tennessee, provided all samples. CD45RA-negative memory and CD45RA+ naive subsets were split from the CD4+ cells. To note about this clone: Its cognate antigen is unknown. One end of the junction is discordant with germline, which a read error may explain.

CDR1 is SGHAT and CDR2 is FQNNGV in the germline V gene. The CDR3 runs to 15 residues. The sequenced sample consisted of memory CD4+ T cells from PBMCs. Documented subset: CD45RA-negative fraction. J is TRBJ2-5 and V is TRBV11-2, with 11 bases matching TRBD1. The source of this sequence is a man younger than 35 in good health. Some clones in this sample may be carry-over from other donors' samples. CDR3 nucleotides: TGTGCCAGCAGCTTAGGCACCGGGACAGGGGGTCCCGGGAACTTC. It translates to CASSLGTGTGGPGNF.